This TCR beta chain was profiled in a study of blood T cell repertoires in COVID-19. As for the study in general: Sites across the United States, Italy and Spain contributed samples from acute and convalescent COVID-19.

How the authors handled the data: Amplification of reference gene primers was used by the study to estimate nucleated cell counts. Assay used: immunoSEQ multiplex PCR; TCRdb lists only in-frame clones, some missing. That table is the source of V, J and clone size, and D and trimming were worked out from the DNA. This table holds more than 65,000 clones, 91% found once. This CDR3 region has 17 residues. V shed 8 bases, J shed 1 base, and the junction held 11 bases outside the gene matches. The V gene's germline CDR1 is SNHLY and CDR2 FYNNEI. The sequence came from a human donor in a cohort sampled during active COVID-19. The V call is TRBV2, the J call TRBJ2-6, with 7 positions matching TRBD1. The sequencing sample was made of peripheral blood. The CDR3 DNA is TGTGCCAGCCTCCGGGACAGCACCACTTCTGGGGCCAACGTCCTGACTTTC. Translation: CASLRDSTTSGANVLTF.